This is a list of T cell receptor beta chains from one sample in a study of cytotoxic CD8 clonotypes in ibrutinib-treated CLL. The protocol was immunoSEQ multiplex PCR, while the TCRdb copy is restricted to in-frame clones and leaves out a portion. The repertoire has 50,000 to 60,000 clones, approximately 87% of them found once; the top ten carry about a fifth. Sequencing used PBMCs, obtained after 24 months of ibrutinib treatment. These receptors originate from a human donor with chronic lymphocytic leukemia. Each CDR3 is given with its conserved first and last residue. D genes are given only for firm matches. Rows give clone size only sometimes, using once, few, many, or a class for an expanded clone.

>TRBV6-6|TRBJ1-1|NA|11|NA
TGTGCCAGCAGTCCGGACACAGAAGCTTTCTTT
CASSPDTEAFF
>TRBV14|TRBJ1-2|TRBD1|16|NA
TGTGCCAGCAGCCACAGCGGACAGGGAGGGGGCTATGGCTACACCTTC
CASSHSGQGGGYGYTF
>TRBV5-1|TRBJ2-7|TRBD1|15|NA
TGCGCCAGCAGCCCGGCCGGGACAGGGGCCTACGAGCAGTACTTC
CASSPAGTGAYEQYF
>TRBV9|TRBJ1-2|NA|15|NA
TGTGCCAGCAGCGTAGAGTCGACACCTAACTATGGCTACACCTTC
CASSVESTPNYGYTF
>TRBV18|TRBJ1-4|NA|13|once
TGTGCCAGCTCACCGAGCACTAATGAAAAACTGTTTTTT
CASSPSTNEKLFF
>TRBV15|TRBJ2-1|NA|12|NA
TGTGCCACCAGCAGCGGATACAATGAGCAGTTCTTC
CATSSGYNEQFF
>TRBV10-3|TRBJ2-1|TRBD2|16|once
TGTGCCATCAGGAACCGGGGACTAGCGGAGGGGAATGAGCAGTTCTTC
CAIRNRGLAEGNEQFF
>TRBV30|TRBJ2-1|NA|13|NA
TGTGCCTGTACTCTCTTCCGGTACAATGAGCAGTTCTTC
CACTLFRYNEQFF
>TRBV5-4|TRBJ2-3|TRBD1|16|NA
TGTGCCAGCAGCCCCGGACAGGGGAGGGGCACAGATACGCAGTATTTT
CASSPGQGRGTDTQYF
>TRBV29-1|TRBJ2-5|TRBD1|12|NA
TGCAGCGTTACGAGACAGGGCAATACCCAGTACTTC
CSVTRQGNTQYF
>TRBV4-1|TRBJ1-1|NA|15|once
TGCGCCAGCAGCCAAGATACAGGGTACGGCACTGAAGCTTTCTTT
CASSQDTGYGTEAFF
>TRBV28|TRBJ2-7|NA|12|NA
TGTGCCAGCACCAGCAACTCCTACGAGCAGTACTTC
CASTSNSYEQYF
>TRBV14|TRBJ1-2|NA|16|NA
TGTGCCAGCAGCCAACTGGGTCGGGAGCTCCTCTATGGCTACACCTTC
CASSQLGRELLYGYTF
>TRBV27|TRBJ1-1|NA|13|NA
TGTGCCAGCAGTTACCAGGGGTACACTGAAGCTTTCTTT
CASSYQGYTEAFF
>TRBV4-3|TRBJ2-1|NA|12|NA
TGCGCCAGCAGCCAAGCCCGGAATGAGCAGTTCTTC
CASSQARNEQFF
>TRBV5-1|TRBJ1-4|NA|19|NA
TGCGCCAGCAGCTTGGGAGGCTTAGTAGGGGGTGCAACTAATGAAAAACTGTTTTTT
CASSLGGLVGGATNEKLFF
>TRBV4-1|TRBJ1-2|NA|18|few
TGCGCCAGCAGCCGAACCATACGACAGGAGACGACCCTTGATGGCTACACCTTC
CASSRTIRQETTLDGYTF
>TRBV19|TRBJ2-5|TRBD2|17|NA
TGTGCCAACCAGTTTCCCTTTCCTAGCGGCGTACAAGAGACCCAGTACTTC
CANQFPFPSGVQETQYF
>TRBV28|TRBJ1-1|NA|13|once
TGTGCCAGCAGACCCAGGGCGGGAACTGAAGCTTTCTTT
CASRPRAGTEAFF
>TRBV20-1|TRBJ2-7|NA|11|NA
TGCAGCGCCCTAGAGTCCTACGAGCAGTACTTC
CSALESYEQYF
>TRBV2|TRBJ1-5|NA|15|NA
TGTGCCAGCAGAGGTCAAACAGGGCGGAATCAGCCCCAGCATTTT
CASRGQTGRNQPQHF
>TRBV5-1|TRBJ2-5|NA|11|NA
TGCGCCAGCAGCTTGGGGGCGACCCAGTACTTC
CASSLGATQYF